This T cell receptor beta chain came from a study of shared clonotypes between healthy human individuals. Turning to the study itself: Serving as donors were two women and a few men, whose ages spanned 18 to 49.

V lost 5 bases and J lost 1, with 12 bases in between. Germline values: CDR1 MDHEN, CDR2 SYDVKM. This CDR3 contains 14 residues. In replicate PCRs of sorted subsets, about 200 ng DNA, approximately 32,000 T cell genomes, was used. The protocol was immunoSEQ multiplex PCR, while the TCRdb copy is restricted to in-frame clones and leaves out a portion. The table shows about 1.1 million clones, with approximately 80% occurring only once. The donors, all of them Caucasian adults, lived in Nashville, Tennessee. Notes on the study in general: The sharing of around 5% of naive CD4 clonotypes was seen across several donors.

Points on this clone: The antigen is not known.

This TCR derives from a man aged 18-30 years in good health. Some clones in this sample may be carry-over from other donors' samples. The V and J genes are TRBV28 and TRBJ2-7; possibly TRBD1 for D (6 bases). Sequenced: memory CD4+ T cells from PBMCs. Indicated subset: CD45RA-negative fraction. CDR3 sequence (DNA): TGTGCCAGCAGTCCCTGGACAGCGTCCTACGAGCAGTACTTC. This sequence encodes CASSPWTASYEQYF.